Shown below are 15 T cell receptor beta chains from a single sample sequenced in a study of T cell repertoires in cytomegalovirus infection. MiXCR, applied by TCRdb to the reads, yields one record per CDR3 protein. Among some 230,000 distinct CDR3 sequences listed, approximately 24% were seen once. Sequencing used CD8+ T cells from PBMCs. These receptors originate from a human donor in good health (CMV status not recorded). Some clones in this sample may be carry-over from other donors' samples.

V and J are TRBV15 and TRBJ1-6, with TRBD1 matching 7 bases. CDR1 and CDR2 from the germline V gene are LNHNV and YYDKDF (reference sequence). The CDR3 extends over 15 amino acids. Trimming removed 2 bases from V and 7 bases from J; junction bases left unmatched: 5. This CDR3 is CATSRSPTGNSPLHF. The CDR3 DNA reads as TGTGCCACCAGCAGATCCCCGACAGGGAATTCACCCCTCCACTTT.

This clonotype was counted a few times. The chain recombines TRBV12-3 or TRBV12-4 with TRBJ1-1; D remains unclear. V shed 6 bases and J shed 8 bases, with 13 bases lying between them. This CDR3 spans 12 amino acids. CDR3 DNA sequence: TGTGCCAGCAGCCATCTAGGGCCAGAAGCTTTCTTT. The encoded protein is CASSHLGPEAFF.

The chain joins TRBV19 to TRBJ2-3, with TRBD2 matching 7 bases. V lost 3 bases, J lost 1 base, and 4 bases stayed unmatched. This CDR3 comprises 15 residues. Germline lookup yields CDR1 LNHDA and CDR2 SQIVND (reference sequence). CDR3 sequence reads: CASSIWSGGTDTQYF. As DNA, the CDR3 is TGTGCCAGTAGTATTTGGAGCGGGGGCACAGATACGCAGTATTTT.

The CDR3 loop reads CASSLYVALRQGEGAELFF. DNA for the CDR3: TGTGCCAGCAGTTTATATGTCGCCCTGAGACAGGGGGAAGGCGCGGAGCTGTTTTTT. The genes are TRBV28 and TRBJ2-2; 9 nucleotides match TRBD1. The V and J ends lost 1 base and 10 bases, in that order; junction bases with no gene match: 19. CDR1 and CDR2 from the germline V gene are MDHEN and SYDVKM. CDR3 length: 19 residues. Looking up the rest from reference TRBV28 and TRBJ2-2 gives the full variable domain: DVKVTQSSRYLVKRTGEKVFLECVQDMDHENMFWYRQDPGLGLRLIYFSYDVKMKEKGDIPEGYSVSREKKERFSLILESASTNQTSMYLCASSLYVALRQGEGAELFFGEGSRLTVL.

This clonotype has only a few counts. The chain couples TRBV28 to TRBJ1-1, with 8 bases fitting TRBD1. Germline V lookup: CDR1 MDHEN, CDR2 SYDVKM. The CDR3 consists of 12 residues. V dropped 3 bases and J dropped 8; count of bases not matched to a gene: 2. The CDR3 sequence is CASSLRQGEAFF. CDR3 coding DNA: TGTGCCAGCAGTTTGCGACAGGGGGAAGCTTTCTTT.

This clonotype appeared many times. Written as DNA, the CDR3 is TGTGCCAGCAGCTTAGAGATTACGGGCTACGAGCAGTACTTC. This translates into CASSLEITGYEQYF. J is TRBJ2-7 and V is TRBV7-2; no definite D call. CDR1 is SGHTA, CDR2 FQGNSA, per germline. Deletions cut 1 base from V and 3 bases from J, with 10 bases between. This CDR3 contains 14 residues. The full variable domain, in which reference TRBV7-2 and TRBJ2-7 provide the parts outside the CDR3, is GAGVSQSPSNKVTEKGKDVELRCDPISGHTALYWYRQSLGQGLEFLIYFQGNSAPDKSGLPSDRFSAERTGGSVSTLTIQRTQQEDSAVYLCASSLEITGYEQYFGPGTRLTVT.

The chain uses TRBV25-1 and TRBJ1-1; 7 positions agree with TRBD1. This CDR3 has 14 residues. Per the germline V gene, CDR1 is MGHDK and CDR2 is SYGVNS. J was trimmed by 4 bases and V by 6 bases; bases with no gene match: 8. The CDR3: CASRKETGITEAFF. CDR3 sequence (DNA): TGTGCCAGCAGGAAAGAGACAGGGATCACTGAAGCTTTCTTT.

V usage is TRBV20-1 and J usage is TRBJ1-2; a weak D match, TRBD1 (5 bases). From germline, CDR1 is DFQATT and CDR2 SNEGSKA (reference sequence). Trimming took 6 bases from V and 1 from J, leaving 12 bases between them. This CDR3 has 13 amino acids. The CDR3 region is CSALLGGNYGYTF. The CDR3, as DNA: TGCAGTGCCCTATTGGGGGGTAACTATGGCTACACCTTC.

The CDR3 loop reads CASSIGQGIRNEQYF. As DNA, the CDR3 is TGTGCCAGTAGTATTGGACAGGGGATTCGAAACGAGCAGTACTTC. The chain has TRBV19 and TRBJ2-7, with TRBD1 matching over 9 bases. The germline CDR1 and CDR2 sequences are LNHDA and SQIVND (reference sequence). With V trimmed by 3 bases and J by 5 bases, 8 bases remained unmatched. CDR3 length: 15 amino acids.

V gene TRBV13 combines with J gene TRBJ2-7; D call uncertain. This CDR3 spans 16 amino acids. The V gene lost 6 bases and the J gene lost 3 bases, with 21 bases spanning the gap. Per the germline V gene, CDR1 is PRHDT and CDR2 is FYEKMQ (reference sequence). This CDR3 reads CASSLMIAKGGYEQYF. The CDR3 DNA is TGTGCCAGCAGTTTAATGATTGCCAAGGGTGGCTACGAGCAGTACTTC.

V usage is TRBV27 and J usage is TRBJ1-4; unclear D gene. CDR3 length: 18 amino acids. The V gene's germline CDR1 is MNHEY and CDR2 SMNVEV (reference sequence). The germline V and J ends were trimmed by 3 bases and 0 bases, with 17 bases remaining between them. The CDR3 here is CASSFTDFPTSTNEKLFF. The CDR3 nucleotides are TGTGCCAGCAGTTTCACGGATTTCCCGACCTCAACTAATGAAAAACTGTTTTTT.

This clonotype was observed many times. The junction and the germline gene differ at one end; a read error may be behind it. V and J are TRBV12-3 or TRBV12-4 and TRBJ1-2, with a weak D call TRBD1 (5 bases). The CDR3 is 12 residues long. The CDR3 nucleotides read TGTGCCAGCAGCTTAGTGGGGGATGGCTACACCTTC. Protein: CASSLVGDGYTF.

The rearrangement links TRBV4-1 to TRBJ1-1; 9 bases are a match to TRBD1. Germline V lookup: CDR1 MGHRA, CDR2 YSYEKL. With V trimmed by 0 bases and J by 4 bases, 3 bases remained unmatched. This CDR3 region has 15 residues. The CDR3 DNA is TGCGCCAGCAGCCAAGAAGGGACAGGGAGCACTGAAGCTTTCTTT. It is translated as CASSQEGTGSTEAFF.

This chain joins TRBV4-1 and TRBJ1-2, with a tentative D call TRBD1 (5 bases). From germline, CDR1 is MGHRA and CDR2 YSYEKL. This CDR3 comprises 14 residues. Trimming left V 4 bases short and J 9 bases short, with 18 bases between. CDR3 nucleotide sequence: TGCGCCAGCAGCCCGACCCCCGGAAGGGGTAGCTACACCTTC. It translates to CASSPTPGRGSYTF.

This clonotype was recorded many times. This chain links TRBV5-6 with TRBJ1-2; D uncertain. The CDR3 has 13 residues. CDR1 and CDR2 (germline): SGHDT, YYEEEE. Between the trimmed V and J ends, which lost 4 bases and 3 bases, there was a span of 10 bases. CDR3 amino acids: CASSPGPDYGYTF. The DNA for the CDR3 is TGTGCCAGCAGCCCCGGACCTGACTATGGCTACACCTTC.